Each of the 22 T cell receptor beta chains below was sequenced from the same sample in a study of monozygotic twins with inflammatory bowel disease (dated by TCRdb to the late 2010s). The method behind the library was 5' RACE. The sequencing machine was an Illumina HiSeq 2500. TCRdb reprocessed the reads, and each CDR3 protein sequence is entered once, without DNA. The data table for this sample lists around 140,000 distinct CDR3 sequences. The biggest ten clones account for around 1.3% of the sample. The sequenced material came from blood. The receptors stem from a human donor with ulcerative colitis or Crohn's disease, or a healthy co-twin of an affected twin (not recorded which).

This chain links TRBV24-1 with TRBJ2-1. The germline CDR1 and CDR2 sequences are KGHDR and SFDVKD. This CDR3 has 11 residues. The chain's CDR3 is CATSEVNEQFF.

The chain recombines TRBV28 with TRBJ2-7. Germline V gene data show CDR1 as MDHEN and CDR2 as SYDVKM. CDR3 length equals 13 residues. CDR3 loop: CASSLLVVYEQYF. Full variable domain (remainder filled in from reference TRBV28 and TRBJ2-7): DVKVTQSSRYLVKRTGEKVFLECVQDMDHENMFWYRQDPGLGLRLIYFSYDVKMKEKGDIPEGYSVSREKKERFSLILESASTNQTSMYLCASSLLVVYEQYFGPGTRLTVT.

J is TRBJ2-2 and V is TRBV5-1; TCRdb indicates TRBD2, and absent DNA this call remains unverified. CDR1 is SGHRS, CDR2 YFSETQ, per germline. CDR3 length: 15 residues. The CDR3 loop is CASSFKREDTGELFF.

The chain couples TRBV24-1 to TRBJ2-7. This CDR3 contains 12 residues. Per germline, CDR1 KGHDR and CDR2 SFDVKD. The CDR3 protein is CATSGASGEQYF.

This chain connects TRBV20-1 to TRBJ1-5; checking the TCRdb D call of TRBD1 is not possible without DNA. The CDR3 is 16 amino acids. In germline, CDR1 is DFQATT, CDR2 SNEGSKA (reference sequence). CDR3 sequence reads: CSARNPGHSINQPQHF.

The chain links TRBV5-1 to TRBJ1-5; TCRdb selects TRBD1, and the lack of DNA leaves this call unchecked. The CDR3 extends over 14 amino acids. CDR1 SGHRS and CDR2 YFSETQ come from the germline V gene. CDR3 in amino acids: CASSSGTGNQPQHF.

V gene TRBV20-1 combines with J gene TRBJ1-1; the D gene TCRdb calls, TRBD1, cannot be checked with no DNA. Germline V lookup: CDR1 DFQATT, CDR2 SNEGSKA (reference sequence). This CDR3 spans 14 amino acids. CDR3 residues: CSARDAGMSTEAFF.

The rearrangement joins TRBV14 to TRBJ1-2; the TRBD1 assignment by TCRdb is unverifiable without DNA. This CDR3 contains 12 residues. Germline CDR1 reads SGHDN; CDR2 reads FVKESK. CDR3 in amino acids: CASSHPSSGYTF.

The chain links TRBV5-4 to TRBJ1-1. The CDR3 length is 14 residues. CDR1 is SGHNT and CDR2 is YYREEE in the germline V gene (reference sequence). The CDR3 here is CVERDGEGSTEAFF.

This rearrangement joins TRBV10-3 to TRBJ2-1; TCRdb proposes TRBD1, but this gene call is untestable without DNA. The CDR3 has 15 amino acids. The germline V gene has CDR1 ENHRY and CDR2 SYGVKD. The CDR3 sequence is CAISFQQVRYNEQFF.

This chain connects TRBV27 to TRBJ1-1. This CDR3 region has 13 residues. CDR1 is MNHEY and CDR2 is SMNVEV in the germline V gene (reference sequence). CDR3 region: CASTNNWGTEAFF.

The rearrangement links TRBV7-9 to TRBJ1-1; TCRdb calls TRBD1, which cannot be checked without DNA. The CDR3 length is 13 residues. Germline V lookup: CDR1 SEHNR, CDR2 FQNEAQ (reference sequence). CDR3 residues: CASTRLQNTEAFF.

This chain joins TRBV18 and TRBJ2-2. This CDR3 contains 14 residues. Germline V gene lookup returns CDR1 KGHSH and CDR2 LQKENI. The CDR3 loop reads CASSPQRNTGELFF.

The gene calls are TRBV19 and TRBJ2-2; as DNA is missing, the TRBD1 call by TCRdb cannot be tested. Germline V gene lookup returns CDR1 LNHDA and CDR2 SQIVND (reference sequence). The CDR3 is 16 residues long. CDR3 loop: CASNPMGQGAAGELFF.

The rearrangement links TRBV11-2 to TRBJ2-3; TCRdb's D gene call, TRBD2, goes unchecked for lack of DNA. The CDR3 loop spans 16 amino acids. Looked up from germline, CDR1 is SGHAT and CDR2 is FQNNGV. The CDR3 sequence is CASSLLLAGARDTQYF. Full variable domain (missing parts from reference TRBV11-2 and TRBJ2-3): EAGVAQSPRYKIIEKRQSVAFWCNPISGHATLYWYQQILGQGPKLLIQFQNNGVVDDSQLPKDRFSAERLKGVDSTLKIQPAKLEDSAVYLCASSLLLAGARDTQYFGPGTRLTVL.

The gene calls are TRBV28 and TRBJ2-1. The CDR3 is 12 residues long. The germline V gene has CDR1 MDHEN and CDR2 SYDVKM. This CDR3 is CASSRPVGEQFF.

The rearrangement uses TRBV10-3 and TRBJ2-7; without DNA, the TCRdb call of TRBD2 cannot be checked. Germline V lookup: CDR1 ENHRY, CDR2 SYGVKD. The CDR3 contains 11 residues. The CDR3 is CAISSGLEQYF.

J is TRBJ1-6 and V is TRBV5-1; no DNA is available, so the TRBD1 call from TCRdb remains unchecked. This CDR3 is built from 14 residues. The germline V gene has CDR1 SGHRS and CDR2 YFSETQ. The CDR3: CASSLGTGDSPLHF.

The chain links TRBV19 to TRBJ2-7; the TCRdb call, TRBD2, lacks DNA for checking. This CDR3 contains 13 residues. Germline V gene sequence: CDR1 LNHDA, CDR2 SQIVND (reference sequence). Here the CDR3 reads CASSSGLLGEQYF.

The rearrangement joins TRBV19 to TRBJ2-7. From germline, CDR1 is LNHDA and CDR2 SQIVND (reference sequence). The CDR3 sequence is 13 residues long. The CDR3 here is CASSIDPGHEQYF.

The chain has TRBV20-1 and TRBJ1-5; no DNA is available, so the TRBD1 call from TCRdb remains unchecked. Germline loops: CDR1 DFQATT, CDR2 SNEGSKA (reference sequence). The CDR3 is 16 amino acids. CDR3 loop: CSARMETVLSNQPQHF.

This sequence joins TRBV29-1 and TRBJ2-7; TCRdb proposes TRBD1, but this gene call is untestable without DNA. This CDR3 spans 12 amino acids. Germline CDR1 and CDR2: SQVTM and ANQGSEA. CDR3 loop: CSVAGGDYEQYF.